This entry describes one T cell receptor beta chain. Its antigen is not identified. The data were taken from a study of T cell responses to AZD1222 COVID-19 vaccine. This CDR3 contains 14 residues. The V and J ends lost 2 bases and 2 bases respectively, with 7 bases between them. Germline loops: CDR1 SGHTA, CDR2 FQGTGA. General observations from the study: The repertoires were collected only after the peak T cell response.

Profiled with immunoSEQ multiplex PCR; TCRdb holds only in-frame clones, not every one. The sample contains 95,000 to 150,000 clones, 80% to 90% of which appear only once. The origin of this receptor is an adult in good health. Sequenced material: peripheral blood, taken on day 0 of AZD1222 vaccination. This rearrangement joins TRBV7-3 to TRBJ2-1, with unresolved D. The DNA of the CDR3 is TGTGCCAGCAGCTTAGATTCAGCCTACAATGAGCAGTTCTTC. This sequence encodes CASSLDSAYNEQFF.